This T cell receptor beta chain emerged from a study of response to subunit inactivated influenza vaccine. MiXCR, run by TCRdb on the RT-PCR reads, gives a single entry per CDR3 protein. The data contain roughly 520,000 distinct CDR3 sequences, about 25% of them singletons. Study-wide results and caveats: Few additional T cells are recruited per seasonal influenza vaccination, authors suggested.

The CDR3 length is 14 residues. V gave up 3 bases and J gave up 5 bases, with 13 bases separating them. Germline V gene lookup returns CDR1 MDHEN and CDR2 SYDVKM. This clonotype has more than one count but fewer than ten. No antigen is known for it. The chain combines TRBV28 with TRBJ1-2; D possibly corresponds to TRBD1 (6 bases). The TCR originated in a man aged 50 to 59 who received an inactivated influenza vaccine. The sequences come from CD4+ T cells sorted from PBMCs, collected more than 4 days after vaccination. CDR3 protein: CASSLAGAPYGYTF. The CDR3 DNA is TGTGCCAGCAGTTTGGCAGGGGCCCCGTATGGCTACACCTTC.